The 21 T cell receptor beta chains given below trace back to one sample, sequenced in a study of blood T cell repertoires in COVID-19. TCRdb's copy holds only in-frame clones and misses some; the assay was immunoSEQ multiplex PCR. The sample has roughly 220,000 clones, approximately 81% seen once. Sequenced input: peripheral blood. These receptor sequences come from a man aged 25 to 40 with active or convalescent COVID-19.

CDR3 DNA: TGTGCCAGCAGCCCGCTAGCGGGGATAAACAATGAGCAGTTCTTC. This encodes CASSPLAGINNEQFF. The gene calls are TRBV9 and TRBJ2-1, with 9 bases aligning to TRBD2. CDR1 is SGDLS and CDR2 is YYNGEE in the germline V gene. J gave up 5 bases and V 4 bases, and 7 bases lay outside the gene matches. The CDR3 has 15 amino acids.

The gene calls are TRBV12-3 or TRBV12-4 and TRBJ2-7; TRBD2 aligns across 7 bases. Trimming cost V 4 bases and J 5 bases; bases outside gene matches: 5. This CDR3 region has 13 residues. CDR3 sequence reads: CASSSLGRNEQYF. The CDR3 bases are TGTGCCAGCAGTTCCCTCGGGAGGAACGAGCAGTACTTC.

The CDR3 reads CASSIDRGRFF. In nucleotides, the CDR3 is TGCGCCAGCAGCATTGACAGGGGTCGTTTCTTT. The chain couples TRBV5-1 to TRBJ1-1; the match to TRBD1 covers 8 bases. Germline lookup yields CDR1 SGHRS and CDR2 YFSETQ. This CDR3 region has 11 residues. Trimming took 4 bases from V and 13 from J; bases not matched to a gene: 6.

The V and J genes are TRBV21-1 and TRBJ2-5; the table assigns TRBD2, which was not confirmed against the DNA. TRBV21-1 is a documented pseudogene. The CDR3 is 16 amino acids. The chain's CDR3 is CASSKGSDRTTETQYF. The CDR3 DNA is TGTGCCAGCAGCAAAGGAAGCGATAGGACTACGGAGACCCAGTACTTC.

This chain joins TRBV13 and TRBJ2-3, with a possible D match to TRBD1 (5 bases). This CDR3 spans 15 amino acids. The germline V gene has CDR1 PRHDT and CDR2 FYEKMQ (reference sequence). V lost 7 bases to trimming and J lost 1 base, with 15 bases between them. CDR3 DNA: TGTGCCAGCACCGGTAGGGGCCGAGGCACAGATACGCAGTATTTT. The encoded protein is CASTGRGRGTDTQYF.

The CDR3 nucleotides are TGTGCCAGCAGCCAAGTAGCGGGGGGGCAGGACACCGGGGAGCTGTTTTTT. Translated, it gives CASSQVAGGQDTGELFF. The chain joins TRBV3-1 (or the pseudogene TRBV3-2) to TRBJ2-2; 11 bases align to TRBD2. The J segment lost 3 bases and the V segment lost 1 base, leaving 4 bases of the junction unmatched. The germline gives CDR1 LGHDT, CDR2 YNNKEL (reference sequence). This CDR3 is built from 17 residues.

There are a few counts of this clone. This chain uses TRBV7-5 with TRBJ1-5; TRBD1, as called in the table, went unchecked against the DNA. TRBV7-5 is classified as a pseudogene. CDR3 length equals 18 residues. This CDR3 is CVRSLDRGATYSNQPQHF. The CDR3 DNA follows: TGTGTCAGAAGCCTCGACAGGGGGGCAACCTATAGCAATCAGCCCCAGCATTTT.

The chain links TRBV28 to TRBJ1-6; the match to TRBD1 covers 11 bases. V shed 6 bases and J 7 bases; nucleotides not matched to a gene: 14. The CDR3 runs to 18 residues. Germline V gene sequence: CDR1 MDHEN, CDR2 SYDVKM. The CDR3: CASRPGQGVVVGNSPLHF. The CDR3 DNA sequence: TGTGCCAGCAGACCGGGACAGGGGGTAGTTGTGGGAAATTCACCCCTCCACTTT.

The chain carries TRBV5-6 and TRBJ2-1, with 8 bases lining up with TRBD1. The junction had 5 bases not matched to a gene; V was cut back by 2 bases and J by 7 bases. This CDR3 spans 14 amino acids. Germline assignment: CDR1 SGHDT and CDR2 YYEEEE. The DNA for the CDR3 is TGTGCCAGCAGCTTTGGGCAGGGGGCGAATGAGCAGTTCTTC. It translates to CASSFGQGANEQFF.

This clone occurred once. The V gene is TRBV6-5, the J gene TRBJ2-1; 10 nucleotides agree with TRBD1. The germline CDR1 and CDR2 sequences are MNHEY and SVGAGI. The CDR3 sequence is 15 residues long. V was clipped by 2 bases and J by 7 bases; unmatched bases: 5. The CDR3: CASSYGTGEVNEQFF. Here the CDR3 DNA reads TGTGCCAGCAGTTACGGGACAGGGGAAGTGAATGAGCAGTTCTTC.

This clone showed up just once. The V call is TRBV3-1 (or the pseudogene TRBV3-2), the J call TRBJ1-1; 8 bases map to TRBD1. With V trimmed by 1 base and J by 4 bases, 8 bases remained unmatched. The CDR3 has 16 amino acids. Looked up from germline, CDR1 is LGHDT and CDR2 is YNNKEL (reference sequence). CDR3 DNA sequence: TGTGCCAGCAGCCAAGGCTGGCAGGGGGCAGGCACTGAAGCTTTCTTT. This encodes CASSQGWQGAGTEAFF.

The rearrangement joins TRBV7-3 to TRBJ2-3; TRBD1 matches at 7 bases. Germline CDR1 is SGHTA and CDR2 is FQGTGA. The V segment lost 1 base and the J segment 4 bases; nucleotides outside the gene matches: 2. The CDR3 sequence is 14 residues long. CDR3 in amino acids: CASSLRDSADTQYF. The CDR3 bases are TGTGCCAGCAGCTTAAGGGACAGCGCAGATACGCAGTATTTT.

This chain joins TRBV3-1 (or the pseudogene TRBV3-2) and TRBJ2-1; 9 nucleotides align to TRBD1. V trimming: 7 bases; J trimming: 7 bases; junction bases outside the gene matches: 8. The germline V gene encodes CDR1 LGHDT and CDR2 YNNKEL (reference sequence). The CDR3 has 14 amino acids. Here the CDR3 DNA reads TGTGCCAGCAAAGGGACAGGGCGGAGTAATGAGCAGTTCTTC. This gives the protein CASKGTGRSNEQFF.

CDR3 nucleotide sequence: TGTGCCAGCAGTCCCCCCGGCGGGTTTGAAGCTTTCTTT. Encoded protein: CASSPPGGFEAFF. This rearrangement joins TRBV28 to TRBJ1-1; D remains ambiguous. V was pared by 5 bases and J by 7 bases, with 14 bases between. The germline gives CDR1 MDHEN, CDR2 SYDVKM. CDR3 length equals 13 residues.

This clone was counted only a few times. The rearrangement links TRBV5-1 to TRBJ1-3; D remains ambiguous. V lost 0 bases and J 2 bases, leaving 9 bases between the germline ends. The CDR3 totals 15 residues. Germline CDR1 and CDR2: SGHRS and YFSETQ. The CDR3 DNA reads TGCGCCAGCAGCTTGGAGGGAGCTACTGGAAACACCATATATTTT. Its protein product is CASSLEGATGNTIYF.

The CDR3 protein is CASSRDSNEKLFF. DNA of the CDR3: TGTGCCAGCAGCCGTGACAGTAATGAAAAACTGTTTTTT. The V gene is TRBV7-8, the J gene TRBJ1-4, with D possibly matching TRBD1 (5 bases). Germline loops: CDR1 SGHVS, CDR2 FQNEAQ. The V and J ends lost 5 bases and 4 bases respectively, with 8 bases between them. CDR3 length: 13 residues.

The chain is built from TRBV7-9 and TRBJ1-2; D possibly corresponds to TRBD1 (6 bases). The CDR3 is 15 residues long. CDR1 SEHNR and CDR2 FQNEAQ come from the germline V gene (reference sequence). V was cut by 6 bases and J by 4 bases, with 18 bases left in between. This CDR3 is CASSSTGSGGYGYTF. CDR3 nucleotides: TGTGCCAGCAGTTCAACAGGGTCGGGGGGCTATGGCTACACCTTC.

This chain uses TRBV5-6 with TRBJ2-3, with TRBD2 identical over 10 bases. Losses at the gene ends were 0 bases for V and 15 bases for J; bases not matched to a gene: 16. This CDR3 is built from 16 residues. Germline CDR1 is SGHDT and CDR2 is YYEEEE. The CDR3 sequence is CASSLEGSGGPIVGYF. CDR3 coding DNA: TGTGCCAGCAGCTTGGAGGGTAGCGGGGGGCCAATCGTCGGTTATTTT. The variable domain in full, with the rest retrieved from reference TRBV5-6 and TRBJ2-3, is DAGVTQSPTHLIKTRGQQVTLRCSPKSGHDTVSWYQQALGQGPQFIFQYYEEEERQRGNFPDRFSGHQFPNYSSELNVNALLLGDSALYLCASSLEGSGGPIVGYFGPGTRLTVL.

V usage is TRBV2 and J usage is TRBJ2-1, with 7 nucleotides matching TRBD2. Per germline, CDR1 SNHLY and CDR2 FYNNEI. This CDR3 comprises 14 residues. V lost 8 bases and J lost 7; bases outside the gene matches: 11. CDR3 amino acids: CASLTSADRNEQFF. DNA of the CDR3: TGTGCCAGCTTAACTAGCGCCGATCGGAATGAGCAGTTCTTC. The entire variable domain, with the rest obtained from reference TRBV2 and TRBJ2-1, is as follows: EPEVTQTPSHQVTQMGQEVILRCVPISNHLYFYWYRQILGQKVEFLVSFYNNEISEKSEIFDDQFSVERPDGSNFTLKIRSTKLEDSAMYFCASLTSADRNEQFFGPGTRLTVL.

The V and J genes are TRBV9 and TRBJ2-5, with D possibly TRBD1 on 5 matching bases. CDR3 size: 14 residues. CDR1 and CDR2 from the germline V gene are SGDLS and YYNGEE. Trimming removed 1 base from V and 5 bases from J, with 12 bases in between. This chain's CDR3 is CASSVRVQGETQYF. CDR3 DNA: TGTGCCAGCAGCGTACGAGTGCAGGGTGAGACCCAGTACTTC.

In regard to this clone: At one boundary the junction diverges from the germline segment, which might be a read error. V usage is TRBV23-1 and J usage is TRBJ2-4, with D possibly TRBD2 on 7 matching bases. TRBV23-1 is an open reading frame, and its role is uncertain. The CDR3 covers 15 residues. CDR3 nucleotide sequence: TGCGCCAGCAGTCCTTTGGGGGCGGGGGCAGCGGGAAGGGACTTC. Its protein product is CASSPLGAGAAGRDF.